What follows are 32 T cell receptor beta chains derived from one specimen sequenced in a study of T cells after posttransplantation cyclophosphamide. The repertoire was sequenced with immunoSEQ multiplex PCR; TCRdb's copy has only in-frame clones and lacks some. The sample was found to contain about 38,000 clones, and every one recurs. Sequences were obtained from PBMCs. The source is a man over 45 in good health, CMV-negative, and a related stem cell transplant donor.

The chain recombines TRBV7-2 with TRBJ2-5; D is unresolved. CDR3 length: 12 residues. Germline CDR1 SGHTA, CDR2 FQGNSA. Between the trimmed V and J ends, which lost 3 bases and 0 bases, there was a span of 2 bases. DNA for the CDR3: TGTGCCAGCAGCTTCGACCAAGAGACCCAGTACTTC. Residues: CASSFDQETQYF.

This clone was counted at least ten times. The chain carries TRBV7-9 and TRBJ1-6; 8 positions agree with TRBD1. The germline gives CDR1 SEHNR, CDR2 FQNEAQ (reference sequence). V lost 5 bases, J lost 10 bases, and 13 bases stayed unmatched. The CDR3 totals 16 residues. The CDR3: CASSPPGDRRASPLHF. The DNA for the CDR3 is TGTGCCAGCAGCCCCCCGGGGGACAGGAGGGCATCACCCCTCCACTTT.

This clone was seen at least ten times. The DNA for the CDR3 is TGTGCCAGCAGCTTTTGGGCCACAGGGAACTATGGCTACACCTTC. The encoded protein is CASSFWATGNYGYTF. The chain is built from TRBV5-6 and TRBJ1-2; D possibly corresponds to TRBD1 (6 bases). V shed 2 bases and J shed 2 bases, with 13 bases lying between them. The CDR3 extends over 15 amino acids. From germline, CDR1 is SGHDT and CDR2 YYEEEE.

This clone was found many times. The V and J genes are TRBV7-9 and TRBJ2-7; 7 nucleotides match TRBD1. Germline assignment: CDR1 SEHNR and CDR2 FQNEAQ (reference sequence). V trimming: 1 base; J trimming: 6 bases; junction bases outside the gene matches: 9. The CDR3 extends over 15 amino acids. The CDR3 here is CASSLDTGAPFEQYF. CDR3 sequence (DNA): TGTGCCAGCAGCTTAGACACAGGGGCCCCATTCGAGCAGTACTTC.

This clone has at least ten counts. The chain employs TRBV7-2 and TRBJ2-7; a weak D match, TRBD1 (5 bases). The V gene lost 1 base and the J gene lost 2 bases, with 12 bases spanning the gap. The CDR3 loop spans 15 amino acids. Germline CDR1 reads SGHTA; CDR2 reads FQGNSA. Here the CDR3 reads CASSLGGGKTYEQYF. Here the CDR3 DNA reads TGTGCCAGCAGCTTAGGGGGCGGTAAAACCTACGAGCAGTACTTC.

The table lists this clone with many counts. In DNA, the CDR3 is TGTGCCAGCACCCTTTATCTTGGCTACACCTTC. Translating it yields CASTLYLGYTF. J is TRBJ1-2 and V is TRBV5-8; D is unresolved. V was cut by 6 bases and J by 7 bases, with 10 bases left in between. The CDR3 covers 11 residues. Germline lookup yields CDR1 SGHTS and CDR2 YDEGEE.

The chain recombines TRBV7-6 with TRBJ1-5; D is undetermined. The V and J ends lost 5 bases and 1 base respectively, with 12 bases between them. Germline V CDR1 and CDR2: SGHVS, FNYEAQ. The CDR3 length is 15 residues. The CDR3 here is CASSPRAGSNQPQHF. The CDR3 nucleotides read TGTGCCAGCAGCCCGAGGGCGGGGAGCAATCAGCCCCAGCATTTT.

At least ten counts were recorded for this clone. J is TRBJ1-1 and V is TRBV6-1; no clear D gene. This CDR3 has 15 amino acids. The ends were cut back, 7 bases at V and 0 bases at J, with 15 bases in the middle. Germline-derived CDR1 and CDR2 are MNHNS and SASEGT. The CDR3, as DNA: TGTGCCAGCAAGAGACCCCCTACAGTGAACACTGAAGCTTTCTTT. Its protein product is CASKRPPTVNTEAFF.

This clone came up many times. The chain uses TRBV7-9 and TRBJ2-2, with 7 bases matching TRBD2. The CDR3 runs 14 residues. The V gene end was trimmed by 5 bases and the J gene end by 6 bases; junction bases not matched to a gene: 6. Looked up from germline, CDR1 is SEHNR and CDR2 is FQNEAQ (reference sequence). CDR3 DNA: TGTGCCAGCAGCCGCGGCGGGGGAGCCGGGGAGCTGTTTTTT. Translated, it gives CASSRGGGAGELFF.

J is TRBJ2-7 and V is TRBV30; 14 bases fit TRBD2. J gave up 4 bases and V 3 bases, and 5 bases lay outside the gene matches. Germline CDR1 reads GTSNPN; CDR2 reads SVGIG (reference sequence). CDR3 length: 15 residues. CDR3 DNA: TGTGCCTGGAGACGACTAGCGGGAGGGCTTTACGAGCAGTACTTC. This encodes CAWRRLAGGLYEQYF.

Only a few counts were recorded for this clone. Here the CDR3 DNA reads TGTGCCAGCAGCATCCGACAGGGGAGTACCGGGGAGCTGTTTTTT. Protein: CASSIRQGSTGELFF. The rearrangement links TRBV7-2 to TRBJ2-2, with 8 bases matching TRBD1. Germline V gives CDR1 SGHTA, CDR2 FQGNSA. Unmatched junction bases numbered 7, after V lost 5 bases and J lost 5 bases. This CDR3 is built from 15 residues.

This clone has a count of ten or more. The DNA for the CDR3 is TGTGCCAGCTCACCAGCGGACAGGGGGCAAGGTGGCTACACCTTC. This gives the protein CASSPADRGQGGYTF. The chain recombines TRBV18 with TRBJ1-2; the match to TRBD1 covers 11 bases. The CDR3 is 15 amino acids. From germline, CDR1 is KGHSH and CDR2 LQKENI. The trim removed 2 bases at V and 7 bases at J, leaving 6 bases unmatched.

This clone showed up many times. The V and J genes are TRBV30 and TRBJ1-5; D is ambiguous. V lost 0 bases, J lost 2 bases, and 8 bases lay in between. Germline CDR1 and CDR2: GTSNPN and SVGIG (reference sequence). CDR3 size: 14 residues. The CDR3 DNA is TGTGCCTGGAGTGTATTCGGAGGCAATCAGCCCCAGCATTTT. This translates into CAWSVFGGNQPQHF.

This clone was detected many times. This sequence joins TRBV19 and TRBJ1-5, with D possibly TRBD1 on 5 matching bases. V was cut by 7 bases and J by 1 base, with 11 bases left in between. Germline V gene data show CDR1 as LNHDA and CDR2 as SQIVND (reference sequence). The CDR3 spans 14 residues. CDR3: CASNQEGSNQPQHF. In nucleotides, the CDR3 is TGTGCCAGTAATCAGGAGGGGAGCAATCAGCCCCAGCATTTT. The full variable domain, completed using reference TRBV19 and TRBJ1-5, is DGGITQSPKYLFRKEGQNVTLSCEQNLNHDAMYWYRQDPGQGLRLIYYSQIVNDFQKGDIAEGYSVSREKKESFPLTVTSAQKNPTAFYLCASNQEGSNQPQHFGDGTRLSIL.

At least ten counts were recorded for this clone. The chain employs TRBV13 and TRBJ1-3; D gene ambiguous. V dropped 10 bases and J dropped 0 bases, with 13 bases sitting between them. The CDR3 is 14 amino acids. CDR1 is PRHDT and CDR2 is FYEKMQ in the germline V gene (reference sequence). CDR3 loop: CATLGRHSGNTIYF. DNA for the CDR3: TGTGCCACCCTTGGGAGACACTCTGGAAACACCATATATTTT.

This clone was recorded many times. The chain couples TRBV18 to TRBJ1-3; D is uncertain. The CDR3 is 15 residues long. V lost 2 bases to trimming and J lost 4 bases, with 12 bases between them. Germline V lookup: CDR1 KGHSH, CDR2 LQKENI. CDR3 DNA sequence: TGTGCCAGCTCACCAACTTACTTGAAAGGAAACACCATATATTTT. It translates to CASSPTYLKGNTIYF.

This clone was counted at least ten times. The gene calls are TRBV11-3 and TRBJ2-5, with 8 bases aligning to TRBD1. The germline V gene encodes CDR1 SGHNT and CDR2 YENEEA. The CDR3 extends over 14 amino acids. Trimming took 5 bases from V and 3 from J; bases not matched to a gene: 5. The DNA for the CDR3 is TGTGCCAGCAGCCGAACGACAGGGGAAGAGACCCAGTACTTC. It specifies CASSRTTGEETQYF.

This clone was detected a few times. The V call is TRBV19, the J call TRBJ2-3; TRBD2 matches 14 bases. Germline CDR1 reads LNHDA; CDR2 reads SQIVND (reference sequence). Trimming cost V 9 bases and J 4 bases; bases outside gene matches: 12. The CDR3 runs 17 residues. The CDR3 sequence is CASSRLAGGPKADTQYF. The CDR3 DNA sequence: TGTGCCAGCTCAAGACTAGCGGGGGGGCCGAAGGCAGATACGCAGTATTTT.

V gene TRBV9 combines with J gene TRBJ2-5; 13 bases align to TRBD2. Trimming at V came to 4 bases and at J to 3 bases, leaving 6 bases not matched to a gene. The V gene's germline CDR1 is SGDLS and CDR2 YYNGEE. The CDR3 consists of 16 residues. CDR3 sequence: CASSPWTSGSKETQYF. Here the CDR3 DNA reads TGTGCCAGCAGCCCCTGGACTAGCGGGAGCAAAGAGACCCAGTACTTC.

This clone was seen many times. This chain uses TRBV7-9 with TRBJ1-2, with a possible D match to TRBD1 (5 bases). The CDR3 sequence is 12 residues long. Trimming stripped 5 bases from V and 4 bases from J, with 8 bases between. Per the germline V gene, CDR1 is SEHNR and CDR2 is FQNEAQ (reference sequence). The CDR3 is CASSVGGYGYTF. The CDR3, as DNA: TGTGCCAGCAGCGTCGGGGGCTATGGCTACACCTTC.

This clone was counted many times. The V gene is TRBV19, the J gene TRBJ1-5; D ambiguous. V gave up 10 bases and J gave up 4 bases, with 11 bases separating them. From germline, CDR1 is LNHDA and CDR2 SQIVND (reference sequence). The CDR3 extends over 12 amino acids. The CDR3 reads CATRGFNQPQHF. DNA of the CDR3: TGTGCCACCCGGGGTTTTAATCAGCCCCAGCATTTT.

In this sample, this clone turned up many times. The rearrangement links TRBV6-5 to TRBJ1-1, with D possibly being TRBD1 (6 bases). Trimming removed 6 bases from V and 1 base from J, with 9 bases in between. The germline gives CDR1 MNHEY, CDR2 SVGAGI. The CDR3 runs 13 residues. The CDR3 sequence is CASSLDRNTEAFF. The DNA for the CDR3 is TGTGCCAGCAGCTTGGACAGGAACACTGAAGCTTTCTTT.

V is TRBV10-1 and J is TRBJ2-1; D might be TRBD1 (5 bases). CDR3 size: 14 residues. Trimming left V 5 bases short and J 10 bases short, with 18 bases between. Germline assignment: CDR1 WNHNN and CDR2 SYGVQD (reference sequence). The DNA for the CDR3 is TGCGCCAGCAGTTTAAGGGGCACCCTGGGGGAGCAGTTCTTC. This encodes CASSLRGTLGEQFF.

Ten or more counts support this clone. The chain links TRBV6-1 to TRBJ1-4, with a possible D match to TRBD1 (5 bases). Germline CDR1 is MNHNS and CDR2 is SASEGT. The length of the CDR3 is 12 residues. The V gene lost 5 bases and the J gene lost 6 bases, with 7 bases spanning the gap. DNA for the CDR3: TGTGCCAGCAGTTTAGGGGATGAAAAACTGTTTTTT. As protein: CASSLGDEKLFF.

This clone was counted ten times or more. The CDR3 DNA is TGTGCCAGTAATCGGGGACAGGGGCCCCACTATGGCTACACCTTC. Translating it yields CASNRGQGPHYGYTF. The chain is built from TRBV19 and TRBJ1-2; 10 nucleotides agree with TRBD1. This CDR3 is built from 15 residues. Germline V CDR1 and CDR2: LNHDA, SQIVND (reference sequence). The trim removed 7 bases at V and 3 bases at J, leaving 8 bases unmatched.

This clone was counted many times. The rearrangement joins TRBV7-9 to TRBJ1-4; a weak D match, TRBD1 (6 bases). From germline, CDR1 is SEHNR and CDR2 FQNEAQ (reference sequence). CDR3 size: 16 residues. Deletions cut 5 bases from V and 7 bases from J, with 20 bases between. CDR3 sequence: CASSPRNRDIFEKLFF. In DNA form, the CDR3 reads TGTGCCAGCAGCCCAAGAAACAGGGACATTTTTGAAAAACTGTTTTTT.

The rearrangement joins TRBV25-1 to TRBJ2-3; weak D call: TRBD1 (6 bases). Germline values: CDR1 MGHDK, CDR2 SYGVNS. V lost 3 bases to trimming and J lost 4 bases, with 14 bases between them. CDR3 length: 15 residues. The CDR3 loop reads CASSDPGHRPDTQYF. The CDR3 region has the DNA TGTGCCAGCAGTGACCCGGGACACAGGCCAGATACGCAGTATTTT.

This clone came up many times. The chain recombines TRBV27 with TRBJ2-7, with a possible D match to TRBD1 (6 bases). The V and J ends lost 3 bases and 2 bases respectively, with 17 bases between them. The CDR3 consists of 16 residues. Germline assignment: CDR1 MNHEY and CDR2 SMNVEV (reference sequence). In DNA, the CDR3 is TGTGCCAGCAGTTTCTCACAGGGAAGCGTGACCTACGAGCAGTACTTC. Amino acid sequence: CASSFSQGSVTYEQYF.

This clone has a count of ten or more. In nucleotides, the CDR3 is TGTGCCAGCAGCCCGACAGGGCGTTCGTACGAGCAGTACTTC. Translated: CASSPTGRSYEQYF. The chain couples TRBV6-5 to TRBJ2-7, with 7 bases matching TRBD1. Trimming removed 6 bases from V and 4 bases from J; junction bases left unmatched: 9. CDR3 length: 14 residues. Germline V lookup: CDR1 MNHEY, CDR2 SVGAGI.

This clone has a count of ten or more. The rearrangement joins TRBV29-1 to TRBJ2-1, with 7 bases matching TRBD2. Germline lookup yields CDR1 SQVTM and CDR2 ANQGSEA. This CDR3 region has 16 residues. V lost 0 bases and J lost 0; bases outside the gene matches: 5. As DNA, the CDR3 is TGCAGCGTTGAAGATCGGCTAGCGGACTCCTACAATGAGCAGTTCTTC. The encoded protein is CSVEDRLADSYNEQFF.

This clone has only a few counts. Other DNA sequences in the sample encode the same CDR3. The chain joins TRBV5-1 to TRBJ2-2; TRBD1 is a possible D gene (6 bases). The V end was cut by 6 bases, the J end by 5 bases, with 17 bases between. CDR1 SGHRS and CDR2 YFSETQ come from the germline V gene. There are 15 residues in the CDR3. For the CDR3, the DNA is TGCGCCAGCACAGGTCAGGGGATCGGGACCGGGGAGCTGTTTTTT. Translated, it gives CASTGQGIGTGELFF.

The sample holds a few counts of this clone. One junction end does not reproduce the germline sequence, and a read error may be involved. The sample has other DNA sequences that encode this CDR3 too. This sequence joins TRBV18 and TRBJ1-1, with unresolved D. In germline, CDR1 is KGHSH, CDR2 LQKENI. The CDR3 runs 15 residues. As DNA, the CDR3 is TGTGCCAGCTCACCAGCCAGGCGATTGAACACTGAAGCCTTCTTT. Amino acid sequence: CASSPARRLNTEAFF.